This record looks at one T cell receptor beta chain sequence and its context. Its target antigen remains unknown. The sample holds no much larger clone one base away, and base qualities are not on file. Genomic DNA was extracted from sorted cells for sequencing of the TCRbeta CDR3 region. TCRbeta CDR3 regions were sequenced using the immunoSEQ Assay. The source is immuneACCESS, and TCRdb retained only in-frame sequences with V and J called. Part of the clones is not carried over; for the studies checked, unresolved V genes explain less than half of this, and the remainder is unexplained. Across this sample there are around 70,000 clones, with approximately 84% seen only once. The ten largest clones capture approximately 5% of the sample. These data are taken from a study of OX40 agonist ivuxolimab in advanced cancers. Broadly, across the study: Ivuxolimab was a fully human IgG2 agonistic monoclonal antibody targeting the costimulatory receptor OX40 (CD134). The paper reports the monotherapy dose-escalation portion (N of about 50 patients) of the phase I ivuxolimab trial. Of the 50 or so patients in dose escalation, about 20 had hepatocellular carcinoma, some 15 had melanoma, 9 had renal cell carcinoma and 9 had head and neck cancer. Intravenous ivuxolimab was administered to patients every 2 weeks at six dose levels: 0.01, 0.1, 0.3, 1.5, 3 and 10 mg/kg. In the dose-escalation cohort, more than 80% of patients were male, and the mean age was around 65 years with a range of 23 to 79. Prior anti-PD-1, anti-PD-L1 or anti-CTLA-4 therapy was permitted, and checkpoint inhibitors had been received by about 44% of dose-escalation patients. Peripheral TCRbeta sequencing aimed to test whether ivuxolimab altered TCR sequence diversity and caused clonal T-cell expansion. Partial responses occurred in three dose-escalation patients: two with cutaneous melanoma and one with hepatocellular carcinoma.

Here is what the overall study found, with its caveats: Which antigens the clonally expanded peripheral T cells were specific for was not determined. In the 0.1-3.0 mg/kg groups, partial responders had among the lowest normalized peripheral clonal expansion, particularly in CD8+ T cells. Low levels of normalized T-cell clonal expansion were also seen in some nonresponding patients. Clonal expansion of both CD4+ and CD8+ blood T cells was observed from baseline to week 6 at doses 0.1 to 3.0 mg/kg. On average, CD8+ T cells showed more expanded clones than CD4+ T cells after ivuxolimab.

V lost 3 bases and J lost 5 bases; the stretch between them is 15 bases long. Its CDR3 holds 15 amino acids, cysteine through phenylalanine. The entry retains the CDR3 DNA only, 45 bases that are in frame from base 1. Taken from the germline V gene, the CDR1 and CDR2 loops are SGHRS and YFSETQ. Patients with a history of autoimmune disease or receiving systemic immunosuppression were excluded from the trial. In every dose cohort, peripheral blood was drawn for TCR sequencing at baseline, cycle 4 day 1, and cycle 7 day 1. Samples were obtained from an open-label, multicenter, first-in-human phase I dose-escalation trial of ivuxolimab. Adults with locally advanced or metastatic head and neck squamous cell, hepatocellular, melanoma or renal cell carcinoma were enrolled in the trial. CD4+ and CD8+ T cells were sorted separately from peripheral blood before TCR sequencing.

The clonotype originates from an adult with an advanced solid tumor such as melanoma, head and neck, liver or kidney cancer. This specimen was CD4+ or CD8+ T cells sorted from blood, taken in a trial of the OX40 agonist ivuxolimab. The rearranged chain carries TRBV5-1 and TRBJ1-5; the D gene is possibly TRBD1, with 5 bases matching. The nucleotide sequence is given as TGCGCCAGCAGCTCTTCGTCGGGAGGGGATCAGCCCCAGCATTTT. It translates to CASSSSSGGDQPQHF.